The 27 T cell receptor beta chains presented below share a single source sample, sequenced in a study of molecular identifiers for immune sequencing clone quantification. TCRdb fed the PCR reads into MiXCR, producing one record per CDR3 protein. The table records more than 450,000 distinct CDR3 sequences, about a quarter of them present only once. Sequencing was done on a sample of naive CD8+ T cells from blood, with Jurkat cell RNA spiked in. Documented subset: FACS-sorted CD8+CD4-CCR7+CD45RA+ naive T cells. All receptors derive from a human donor in good health. Some libraries in this study had Jurkat cell RNA spiked in.

The chain combines TRBV7-9 with TRBJ1-1; D is undetermined. Germline CDR1 reads SEHNR; CDR2 reads FQNEAQ (reference sequence). The CDR3 spans 16 residues. Trimming took off 5 bases at V and 1 base at J, with 17 bases between the two ends. CDR3 sequence reads: CASSIGRLSPNTEAFF. The DNA for the CDR3 is TGTGCCAGCAGCATAGGACGGTTGAGTCCGAACACTGAAGCTTTCTTT.

Remarks on this clonotype: One junction end disagrees with the germline gene, perhaps due to a read error. V and J are TRBV4-3 and TRBJ1-3, with no clear D. The germline V gene has CDR1 LGHNA and CDR2 YSLEER. This CDR3 is 18 amino acids long. CDR3 nucleotides: TGCGCCAGCAGCCAAGATTGGGCAGCGATCAGCTCTGGAAGCACCATATATTTT. Translation gives CASSQDWAAISSGSTIYF.

The rearrangement links TRBV12-3 or TRBV12-4 to TRBJ2-1; D may match TRBD1 or TRBD2 (8 bases each). The CDR3 loop spans 20 amino acids. V was pared by 5 bases and J by 0 bases, with 26 bases between. This CDR3 reads CASSATGAGLALSSYNEQFF. Here the CDR3 DNA reads TGTGCCAGCAGTGCGACAGGGGCAGGACTAGCCCTTTCCTCCTACAATGAGCAGTTCTTC.

As concerns this clonotype: The final CDR3 position lacks the conserved phenylalanine or tryptophan, pointing to a likely read error. Here the CDR3 DNA reads TGCGCCAGCAGCCAGGGGACAGGTTTAAGCGAGCAGTACCTC. Amino acids: CASSQGTGLSEQYL. V and J are TRBV4-1 and TRBJ2-7; 8 nucleotides align to TRBD1. This CDR3 spans 14 amino acids. Looked up from germline, CDR1 is MGHRA and CDR2 is YSYEKL. V lost 3 bases, J lost 6 bases, and 7 bases stayed unmatched.

To note about this clonotype: One end of the junction does not line up with germline, which may come from a read error. The chain employs TRBV6-5 and TRBJ2-7; 8 nucleotides agree with TRBD2. Germline V gene sequence: CDR1 MNHEY, CDR2 SVGAGI. The CDR3 loop spans 15 amino acids. In DNA form, the CDR3 reads TGTGCCAGCTGTGCAACTAGCGGAGGTACCTACGGGCAGTACTTC. Its protein is CASCATSGGTYGQYF.

Regarding this clonotype: A read error may be the cause here, since a much bigger clone is one base away. The chain recombines TRBV25-1 with TRBJ1-3, with unresolved D. The CDR3 has 13 residues. Germline V CDR1 and CDR2: MGHDK, SYGVNS. The CDR3 sequence: CASPKGLGNNIYF. CDR3 in DNA: TGTGCCAGCCCAAAGGGCCTTGGAAACAACATATATTTT.

Concerning this clonotype: Given a much more abundant clone one base away, this may be a read error. The chain employs TRBV7-9 and TRBJ1-3; no clear D. Germline V gives CDR1 SEHNR, CDR2 FQNEAQ (reference sequence). The CDR3 totals 13 residues. CDR3 nucleotide sequence: TGTGCCAGCGAGGCAACCTCTGGAAACACCATGTATTTT. It encodes CASEATSGNTMYF.

This clonotype was detected a few times. This sequence joins TRBV30 and TRBJ2-3, with unresolved D. The CDR3 sequence is 13 residues long. Germline V gene data show CDR1 as GTSNPN and CDR2 as SVGIG (reference sequence). Deletions cut 2 bases from V and 2 bases from J, with 8 bases between. The CDR3 sequence is CAWSLALTDTQYF. The CDR3 nucleotides are TGTGCCTGGAGTTTAGCCCTCACAGATACGCAGTATTTT.

This clonotype was seen many times. The chain joins TRBV30 to TRBJ1-1, with TRBD1 identical over 9 bases. V gave up 3 bases and J gave up 5 bases; unmatched junction bases: 4. Germline CDR1 reads GTSNPN; CDR2 reads SVGIG (reference sequence). The CDR3 consists of 13 residues. CDR3 coding DNA: TGTGCCTGGAGGACCGGGACAGGGACTGAAGCTTTCTTT. It is translated as CAWRTGTGTEAFF.

This clonotype came up a few times. The chain couples TRBV5-4 to TRBJ2-5, with 12 bases fitting TRBD2. The CDR3 sequence is 17 residues long. Germline-derived CDR1 and CDR2 are SGHNT and YYREEE (reference sequence). With V trimmed by 5 bases and J by 3 bases, 11 bases remained unmatched. The CDR3 loop is CASRSIELAGGKETQYF. CDR3 nucleotides: TGTGCCAGCAGGTCCATTGAACTAGCGGGGGGAAAAGAGACCCAGTACTTC.

This clonotype was observed a few times. The rearrangement links TRBV5-5 to TRBJ1-1; 8 bases align to TRBD1. With V trimmed by 4 bases and J by 5 bases, 7 bases remained unmatched. Germline assignment: CDR1 SGHKS and CDR2 YYEKEE (reference sequence). The CDR3 loop spans 14 amino acids. The CDR3 region is CASSEPGGFTEAFF. The CDR3, as DNA: TGTGCCAGCAGCGAACCAGGGGGCTTTACTGAAGCTTTCTTT.

The genes are TRBV20-1 and TRBJ2-3; D is ambiguous. The germline V gene has CDR1 DFQATT and CDR2 SNEGSKA (reference sequence). This CDR3 region has 15 residues. The CDR3 loop reads CRALRRRASTDTQYF. Written as DNA, the CDR3 is TGCAGGGCTCTAAGGCGGAGAGCTAGCACAGATACGCAGTATTTT.

This clonotype has only a few counts. The V and J genes are TRBV28 and TRBJ2-5, with a possible D match to TRBD2 (6 bases). This CDR3 region has 17 residues. Germline values: CDR1 MDHEN, CDR2 SYDVKM. The V end lost 3 bases, the J end lost 0 bases, and 17 bases lay between the germline ends. As DNA, the CDR3 is TGTGCCAGCAGTTTCAGGTCGGAACTAGCTTACCAAGAGACCCAGTACTTC. The encoded protein is CASSFRSELAYQETQYF.

As concerns this clonotype: This may arise from a read error, as a much more abundant clone is one base away. The chain couples TRBV5-3 to TRBJ2-7, with D perhaps matching TRBD2 (6 bases). TRBV5-3 is reported as an ORF; its role is uncertain. The CDR3 totals 15 residues. The CDR3 region is CGSSLSSAFPLEQYF. The CDR3 region has the DNA TGTGGCAGCAGCTTGTCTAGCGCGTTCCCTTTGGAGCAGTACTTC.

This clonotype showed up many times. V gene TRBV20-1 combines with J gene TRBJ2-7, with D perhaps matching TRBD1 (5 bases). This CDR3 spans 12 amino acids. Germline-derived CDR1 and CDR2 are DFQATT and SNEGSKA (reference sequence). Trimming took 0 bases from V and 5 from J, leaving 8 bases between them. The CDR3 DNA reads as TGCAGTGCTAGAGATAGGGGCCACGAGCAGTACTTC. This codes for CSARDRGHEQYF.

In its sample, this clonotype was seen many times. This sequence joins TRBV29-1 and TRBJ2-7; D uncertain. CDR3 length equals 13 residues. V dropped 0 bases and J dropped 4 bases, with 10 bases sitting between them. Germline V gene sequence: CDR1 SQVTM, CDR2 ANQGSEA. The CDR3 loop is CSVEEDGGYEQYF. In DNA form, the CDR3 reads TGCAGCGTTGAAGAGGACGGTGGGTACGAGCAGTACTTC.

This clonotype was observed at least ten times. The rearrangement joins TRBV9 to TRBJ2-3; 10 positions match TRBD2. Germline CDR1 reads SGDLS; CDR2 reads YYNGEE. The CDR3 has 18 amino acids. The V segment lost 0 bases and the J segment 4 bases; nucleotides outside the gene matches: 11. The CDR3, as DNA: TGTGCCAGCAGCGTAGTAGGATCTAGCGGGAGATACCCAGATACGCAGTATTTT. Translated, it gives CASSVVGSSGRYPDTQYF.

V and J are TRBV7-9 and TRBJ2-1, with D possibly matching TRBD1 (6 bases). The germline CDR1 and CDR2 sequences are SEHNR and FQNEAQ (reference sequence). This CDR3 has 14 residues. The V end was cut by 2 bases, the J end by 5 bases, with 10 bases between. The CDR3 DNA reads TGTGCCAGCAGCTTAACAGGGAACCACAATGAGCAGTTCTTC. Its protein is CASSLTGNHNEQFF.

The chain is built from TRBV20-1 and TRBJ1-6, with 9 bases fitting TRBD1. The CDR3 contains 15 residues. CDR1 is DFQATT, CDR2 SNEGSKA, per germline (reference sequence). Trimming took 3 bases from V and 9 from J; bases not matched to a gene: 9. In nucleotides, the CDR3 is TGCAGTGCTAGGGGGGGCGGGACAGGGTTTTCACCCCTCCACTTT. Translation gives CSARGGGTGFSPLHF.

This clonotype showed up many times. J is TRBJ2-2 and V is TRBV20-1; a possible D gene is TRBD2 (6 bases). The V end was cut by 0 bases, the J end by 1 base, with 15 bases between. Germline assignment: CDR1 DFQATT and CDR2 SNEGSKA (reference sequence). The CDR3 is 17 amino acids. CDR3 protein: CSARDLGLAENTGELFF. The CDR3, as DNA: TGCAGTGCTAGAGATCTTGGGTTAGCGGAGAACACCGGGGAGCTGTTTTTT.

The CDR3 loop reads CASTRGGRYNEQFF. CDR3 DNA: TGTGCCAGCACTCGCGGGGGCAGGTACAATGAGCAGTTCTTC. This rearrangement joins TRBV12-3 or TRBV12-4 to TRBJ2-1; possible D gene TRBD2, 7 bases. There are 14 residues in the CDR3. Trimming removed 7 bases from V and 4 bases from J, with 14 bases in between.

The V and J genes are TRBV27 and TRBJ2-7; 10 nucleotides align to TRBD1. This CDR3 has 14 residues. Per the germline V gene, CDR1 is MNHEY and CDR2 is SMNVEV (reference sequence). Trimming took 6 bases from V and 2 from J; bases not matched to a gene: 4. This chain's CDR3 is CASSRQGAAYEQYF. For the CDR3, the DNA is TGTGCCAGCAGCCGACAGGGGGCGGCCTACGAGCAGTACTTC.

There are a few counts of this clonotype. This rearrangement joins TRBV23-1 to TRBJ2-1; D is undetermined. TRBV23-1 counts as an open reading frame of uncertain function. V was clipped by 1 base and J by 3 bases, with 13 bases between them. The CDR3 has 16 residues. CDR3 coding DNA: TGCGCCAGCAGTCAATTCGGTCGGCGCCGCTACAATGAGCAGTTCTTC. Amino acid sequence: CASSQFGRRRYNEQFF.

This clonotype was found many times. V and J are TRBV7-9 and TRBJ2-5; D uncertain. Germline CDR1 reads SEHNR; CDR2 reads FQNEAQ (reference sequence). The length of the CDR3 is 12 residues. V dropped 3 bases and J dropped 11 bases, with 13 bases sitting between them. CDR3 sequence reads: CASSFETTPQYF. DNA for the CDR3: TGTGCCAGCAGCTTCGAAACTACTCCTCAGTACTTC. Filled out from reference TRBV7-9 and TRBJ2-5, the complete variable domain reads DTGVSQNPRHKITKRGQNVTFRCDPISEHNRLYWYRQTLGQGPEFLTYFQNEAQLEKSRLLSDRFSAERPKGSFSTLEIQRTEQGDSAMYLCASSFETTPQYFGPGTRLLVL.

This clonotype was picked up many times. The CDR3 region has the DNA TGTGCCAGCAGCTTAGTTCCTTTCACAGATACGCAGTATTTT. Protein product: CASSLVPFTDTQYF. The chain carries TRBV11-2 and TRBJ2-3; D not resolved. V dropped 1 base and J dropped 2 bases, with 7 bases sitting between them. Looked up from germline, CDR1 is SGHAT and CDR2 is FQNNGV. The CDR3 has 14 amino acids.

J is TRBJ2-3 and V is TRBV28, with 14 bases fitting TRBD2. V lost 5 bases and J lost 0; bases outside the gene matches: 7. The V gene's germline CDR1 is MDHEN and CDR2 SYDVKM. The CDR3 consists of 18 residues. The CDR3 protein is CASSPRGLAGESTDTQYF. The DNA for the CDR3 is TGTGCCAGCAGTCCCCGGGGACTAGCGGGGGAAAGCACAGATACGCAGTATTTT. Looking up the rest from reference TRBV28 and TRBJ2-3 gives the full variable domain: DVKVTQSSRYLVKRTGEKVFLECVQDMDHENMFWYRQDPGLGLRLIYFSYDVKMKEKGDIPEGYSVSREKKERFSLILESASTNQTSMYLCASSPRGLAGESTDTQYFGPGTRLTVL.

This clonotype was counted at least ten times. The chain couples TRBV5-1 to TRBJ2-7; D is possibly TRBD1 or TRBD2 (5 bases each). V was pared by 4 bases and J by 3 bases, with 14 bases between. CDR1 SGHRS and CDR2 YFSETQ come from the germline V gene. The CDR3 runs 14 residues. The CDR3: CASSEGRMNYEQYF. The CDR3 DNA follows: TGCGCCAGCAGCGAGGGACGGATGAACTACGAGCAGTACTTC.